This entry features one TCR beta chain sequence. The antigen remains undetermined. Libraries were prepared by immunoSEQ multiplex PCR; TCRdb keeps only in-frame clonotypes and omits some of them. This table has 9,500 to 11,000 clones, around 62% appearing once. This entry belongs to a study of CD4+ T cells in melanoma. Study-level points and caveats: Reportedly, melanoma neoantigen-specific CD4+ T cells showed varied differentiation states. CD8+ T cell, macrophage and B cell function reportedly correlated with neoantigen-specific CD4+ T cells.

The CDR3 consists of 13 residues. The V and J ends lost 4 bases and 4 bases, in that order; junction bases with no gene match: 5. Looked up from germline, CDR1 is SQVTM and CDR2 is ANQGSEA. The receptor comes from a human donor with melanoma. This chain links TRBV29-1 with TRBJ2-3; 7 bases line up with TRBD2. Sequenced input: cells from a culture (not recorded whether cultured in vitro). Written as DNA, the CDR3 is TGCAGCGTTGTCAGCGGGACCCCAGATACGCAGTATTTT. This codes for CSVVSGTPDTQYF.